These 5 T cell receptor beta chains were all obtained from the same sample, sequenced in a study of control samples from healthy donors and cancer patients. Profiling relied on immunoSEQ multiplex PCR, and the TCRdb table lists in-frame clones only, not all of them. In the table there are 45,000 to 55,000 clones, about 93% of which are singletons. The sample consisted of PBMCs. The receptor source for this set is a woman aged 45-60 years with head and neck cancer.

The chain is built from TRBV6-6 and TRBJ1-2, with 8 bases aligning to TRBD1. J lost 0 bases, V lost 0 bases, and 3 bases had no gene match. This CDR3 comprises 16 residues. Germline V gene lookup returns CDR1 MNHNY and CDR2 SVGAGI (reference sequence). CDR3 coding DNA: TGTGCCAGCAGTTACTCAACAGGGGGGGCTAACTATGGCTACACCTTC. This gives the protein CASSYSTGGANYGYTF.

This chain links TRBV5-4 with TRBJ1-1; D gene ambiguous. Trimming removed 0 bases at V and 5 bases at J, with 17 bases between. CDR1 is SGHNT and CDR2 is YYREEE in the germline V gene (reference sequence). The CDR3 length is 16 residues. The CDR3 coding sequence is TGTGCCAGCAGCTTGGAGGGAGGTTTAAAAGGGACTGAAGCTTTCTTT. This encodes CASSLEGGLKGTEAFF.

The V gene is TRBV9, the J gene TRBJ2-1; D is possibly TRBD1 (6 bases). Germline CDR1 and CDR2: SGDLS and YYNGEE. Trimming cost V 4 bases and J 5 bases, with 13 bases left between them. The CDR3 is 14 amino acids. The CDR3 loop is CASSFRDTHNEQFF. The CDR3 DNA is TGTGCCAGCAGCTTCCGGGACACCCACAATGAGCAGTTCTTC.

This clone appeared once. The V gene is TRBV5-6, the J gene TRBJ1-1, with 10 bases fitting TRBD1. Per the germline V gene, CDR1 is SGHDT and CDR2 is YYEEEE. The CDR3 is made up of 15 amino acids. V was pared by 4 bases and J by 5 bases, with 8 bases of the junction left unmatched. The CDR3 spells CASSLLGQGGTEAFF. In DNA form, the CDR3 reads TGTGCCAGCAGCCTTCTAGGACAGGGGGGAACTGAAGCTTTCTTT.

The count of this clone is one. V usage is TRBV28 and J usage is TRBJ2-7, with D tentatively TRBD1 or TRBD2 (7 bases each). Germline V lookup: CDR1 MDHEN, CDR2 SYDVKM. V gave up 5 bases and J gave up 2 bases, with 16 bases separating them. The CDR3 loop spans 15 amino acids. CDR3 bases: TGTGCCAGCAGTCCGGGGGGACAGAGGACCTACGAGCAGTACTTC. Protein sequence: CASSPGGQRTYEQYF.